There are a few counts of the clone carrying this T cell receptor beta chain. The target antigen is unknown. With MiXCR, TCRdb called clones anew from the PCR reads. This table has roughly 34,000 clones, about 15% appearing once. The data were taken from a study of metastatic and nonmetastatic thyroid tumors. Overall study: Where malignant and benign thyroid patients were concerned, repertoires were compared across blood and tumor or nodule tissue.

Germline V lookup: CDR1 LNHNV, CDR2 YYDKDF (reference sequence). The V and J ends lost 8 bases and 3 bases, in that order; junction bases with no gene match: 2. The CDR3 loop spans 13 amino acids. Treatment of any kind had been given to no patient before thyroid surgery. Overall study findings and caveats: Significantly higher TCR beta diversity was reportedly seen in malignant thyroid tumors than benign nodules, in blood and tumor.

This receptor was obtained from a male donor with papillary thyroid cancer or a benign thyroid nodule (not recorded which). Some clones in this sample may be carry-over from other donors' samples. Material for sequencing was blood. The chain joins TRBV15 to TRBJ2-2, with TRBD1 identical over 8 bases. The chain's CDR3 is CATRQGYTGELFF. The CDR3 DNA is TGTGCCACCCGACAGGGGTACACCGGGGAGCTGTTTTTT.